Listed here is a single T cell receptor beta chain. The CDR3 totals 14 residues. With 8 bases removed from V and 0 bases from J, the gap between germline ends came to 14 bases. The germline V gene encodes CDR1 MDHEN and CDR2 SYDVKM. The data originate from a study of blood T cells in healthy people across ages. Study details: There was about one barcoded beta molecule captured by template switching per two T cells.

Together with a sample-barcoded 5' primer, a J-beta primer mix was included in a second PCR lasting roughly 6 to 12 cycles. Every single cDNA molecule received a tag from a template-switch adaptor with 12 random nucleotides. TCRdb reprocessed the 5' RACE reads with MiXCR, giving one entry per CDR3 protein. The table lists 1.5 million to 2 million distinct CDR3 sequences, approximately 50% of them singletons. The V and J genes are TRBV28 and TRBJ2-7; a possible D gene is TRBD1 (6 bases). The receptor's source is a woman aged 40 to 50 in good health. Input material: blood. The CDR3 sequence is CASVQGGDSYEQYF. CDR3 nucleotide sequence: TGTGCCAGCGTACAGGGTGGGGACTCCTACGAGCAGTACTTC.